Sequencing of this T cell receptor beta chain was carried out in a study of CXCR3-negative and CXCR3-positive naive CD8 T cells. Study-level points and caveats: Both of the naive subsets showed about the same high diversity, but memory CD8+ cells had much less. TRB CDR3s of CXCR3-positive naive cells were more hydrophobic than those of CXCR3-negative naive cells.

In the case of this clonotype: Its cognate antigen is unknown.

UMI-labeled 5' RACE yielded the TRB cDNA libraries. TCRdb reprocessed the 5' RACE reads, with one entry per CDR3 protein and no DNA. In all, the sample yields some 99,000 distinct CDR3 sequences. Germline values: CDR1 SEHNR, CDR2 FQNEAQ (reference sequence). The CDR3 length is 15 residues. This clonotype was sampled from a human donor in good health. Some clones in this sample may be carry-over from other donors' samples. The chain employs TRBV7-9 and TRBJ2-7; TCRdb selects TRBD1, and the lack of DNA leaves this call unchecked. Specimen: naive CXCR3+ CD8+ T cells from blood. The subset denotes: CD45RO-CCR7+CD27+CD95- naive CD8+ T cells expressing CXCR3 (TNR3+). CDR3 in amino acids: CASSGKGFPLYEQYF.